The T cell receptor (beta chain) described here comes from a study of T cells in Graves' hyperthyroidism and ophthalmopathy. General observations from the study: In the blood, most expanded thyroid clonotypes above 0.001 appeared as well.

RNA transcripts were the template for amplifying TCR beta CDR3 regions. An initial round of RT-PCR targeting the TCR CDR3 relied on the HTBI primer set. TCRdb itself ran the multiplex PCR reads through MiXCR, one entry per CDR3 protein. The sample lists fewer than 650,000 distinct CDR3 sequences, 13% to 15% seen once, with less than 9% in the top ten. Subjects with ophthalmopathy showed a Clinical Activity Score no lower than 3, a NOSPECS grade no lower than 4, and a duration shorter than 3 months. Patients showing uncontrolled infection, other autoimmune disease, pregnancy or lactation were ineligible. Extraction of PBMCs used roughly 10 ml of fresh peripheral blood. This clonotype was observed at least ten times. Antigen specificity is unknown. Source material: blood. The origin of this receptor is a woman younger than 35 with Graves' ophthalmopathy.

The CDR3 DNA sequence: TGCGCCAGCAGCTTGCGACAGGGGGAGGTCGAGCAGTACTTC. It encodes CASSLRQGEVEQYF. This chain uses TRBV5-1 with TRBJ2-7; 9 bases match TRBD1. V lost 1 base to trimming and J lost 6 bases; unmatched junction nucleotides: 5. Germline loops: CDR1 SGHRS, CDR2 YFSETQ. CDR3 length: 14 residues. The full variable domain, completed using reference TRBV5-1 and TRBJ2-7, is KAGVTQTPRYLIKTRGQQVTLSCSPISGHRSVSWYQQTPGQGLQFLFEYFSETQRNKGNFPGRFSGRQFSNSRSEMNVSTLELGDSALYLCASSLRQGEVEQYFGPGTRLTVT.